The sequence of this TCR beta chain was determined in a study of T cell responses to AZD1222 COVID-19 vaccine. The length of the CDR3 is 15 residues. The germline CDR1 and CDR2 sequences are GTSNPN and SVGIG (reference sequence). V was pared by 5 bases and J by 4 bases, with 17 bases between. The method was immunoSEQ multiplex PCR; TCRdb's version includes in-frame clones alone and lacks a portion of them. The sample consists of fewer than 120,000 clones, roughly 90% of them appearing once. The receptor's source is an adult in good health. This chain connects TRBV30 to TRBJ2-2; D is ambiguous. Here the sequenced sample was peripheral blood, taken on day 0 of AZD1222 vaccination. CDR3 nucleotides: TGTGCCTGGGATCGGAGTAGAGTGTCCACCGGGGAGCTGTTTTTT. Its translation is CAWDRSRVSTGELFF.